Listed here are 19 T cell receptor beta chains from one sample, sequenced in a study of Ad26.COV2.S vaccination and SARS-CoV-2 variants. Here immunoSEQ multiplex PCR was the method, and the copy in TCRdb shows in-frame clones only, minus some. In the table there are roughly 400,000 clones, about 88% of which are singletons. Treatment noted: some 19 received Ad26.COV2.S at low or high dose, single or two shots; 5 received placebo; per-sample allocation not given. At day 63 after the first vaccine or placebo injection, samples were drawn. Sequencing was performed on peripheral blood, taken in a trial of Ad26.COV2.S vaccine versus placebo. All receptors derive from a person aged 18 to 65 who received the Ad26.COV2.S COVID-19 vaccine or a placebo.

The DNA of the CDR3 is TGCGCCAGCAGCTCCACTTCCGCAGATACGCAGTATTTT. Translated, it gives CASSSTSADTQYF. The rearrangement links TRBV5-1 to TRBJ2-3; D is unresolved. This CDR3 has 13 residues. The germline V gene encodes CDR1 SGHRS and CDR2 YFSETQ. V was shortened by 3 bases and J by 4 bases, with 9 bases between the two germline ends.

V is TRBV11-2 and J is TRBJ2-1; the match to TRBD1 covers 10 bases. Losses at the gene ends were 1 base for V and 6 bases for J; bases not matched to a gene: 6. The CDR3 totals 16 residues. Germline V gene data show CDR1 as SGHAT and CDR2 as FQNNGV. The DNA of the CDR3 is TGTGCCAGCAGCTTAGTTAGACAGGGGGCCCTCAATGAGCAGTTCTTC. This gives the protein CASSLVRQGALNEQFF. Variable domain in full (rest from reference TRBV11-2 and TRBJ2-1): EAGVAQSPRYKIIEKRQSVAFWCNPISGHATLYWYQQILGQGPKLLIQFQNNGVVDDSQLPKDRFSAERLKGVDSTLKIQPAKLEDSAVYLCASSLVRQGALNEQFFGPGTRLTVL.

V usage is TRBV27 and J usage is TRBJ2-1; 7 positions agree with TRBD1. Trimming removed 4 bases from V and 15 bases from J; junction bases left unmatched: 9. In germline, CDR1 is MNHEY, CDR2 SMNVEV (reference sequence). The CDR3 totals 12 residues. Here the CDR3 DNA reads TGTGCCAGCAGTTCAAGGGGACAGTTCCGGTTCTTC. Its translation is CASSSRGQFRFF.

This chain uses TRBV6-2 or TRBV6-3 with TRBJ2-5; 9 nucleotides agree with TRBD2. The CDR3 is 17 residues long. CDR1 MNHEY and CDR2 SVGEGT come from the germline V gene. Trimming removed 2 bases from V and 7 bases from J; junction bases left unmatched: 14. CDR3 protein: CASSYVLAGGPDATQYF. DNA for the CDR3: TGTGCCAGCAGTTACGTCCTTGCGGGAGGGCCAGATGCGACCCAGTACTTC.

The genes are TRBV27 and TRBJ1-2; 9 bases match TRBD1. The J segment lost 6 bases and the V segment lost 6 bases, leaving 17 bases of the junction unmatched. Germline V gene sequence: CDR1 MNHEY, CDR2 SMNVEV (reference sequence). CDR3 length equals 17 residues. This CDR3 reads CASSPRRGQGPTHGYTF. In DNA, the CDR3 is TGTGCCAGCAGCCCTAGAAGGGGACAGGGCCCAACCCATGGCTACACCTTC.

The J gene is TRBJ1-5, the V gene TRBV6-5; no firm D call. The CDR3 is made up of 14 amino acids. Germline CDR1 is MNHEY and CDR2 is SVGAGI. The V end was cut by 9 bases, the J end by 4 bases, with 16 bases between. This CDR3 reads CASQVERRNQPQHF. The CDR3 nucleotides are TGTGCCAGTCAGGTCGAAAGACGGAATCAGCCCCAGCATTTT.

This rearrangement joins TRBV28 to TRBJ1-5, with no clear D. The germline gives CDR1 MDHEN, CDR2 SYDVKM. The length of the CDR3 is 14 residues. Trimming cost V 6 bases and J 5 bases, with 14 bases left between them. CDR3 sequence: CASSPVGYDQPQHF. CDR3 nucleotide sequence: TGTGCCAGCAGCCCGGTGGGGTACGATCAGCCCCAGCATTTT.

The rearrangement joins TRBV19 to TRBJ1-2, with TRBD1 matching over 8 bases. The V gene's germline CDR1 is LNHDA and CDR2 SQIVND (reference sequence). The CDR3 sequence is 14 residues long. Trimming at V came to 5 bases and at J to 6 bases, leaving 8 bases not matched to a gene. DNA for the CDR3: TGTGCCAGTAGTCAAACGACAGGGGTTGATGGCTACACCTTC. Amino acid sequence: CASSQTTGVDGYTF.

This clone was detected a few times. The chain has TRBV6-1 and TRBJ2-7; possible D gene TRBD2, 7 bases. Trimming stripped 3 bases from V and 2 bases from J, with 14 bases between. CDR1 is MNHNS and CDR2 is SASEGT in the germline V gene. The CDR3 spans 15 residues. The CDR3 DNA reads as TGTGCCAGCAGTGAGGGCTGGGGGGGCCCCTACGAGCAGTACTTC. It yields the protein CASSEGWGGPYEQYF.

The gene calls are TRBV5-1 and TRBJ1-3, with a tentative D call TRBD1 (6 bases). This CDR3 has 15 amino acids. Trimming took 0 bases from V and 5 from J, leaving 12 bases between them. Germline CDR1 is SGHRS and CDR2 is YFSETQ. The CDR3 DNA sequence: TGCGCCAGCAGCTTGGACAGGGAGTTTCGAAACACCATATATTTT. Encoded protein: CASSLDREFRNTIYF.

The rearrangement joins TRBV19 to TRBJ2-7, with D maybe TRBD2 (6 bases). The CDR3 is made up of 15 amino acids. Trimming cost V 7 bases and J 4 bases, with 20 bases left between them. The V gene's germline CDR1 is LNHDA and CDR2 SQIVND (reference sequence). The CDR3 nucleotides are TGTGCCAGTACCTTCACTATATTGACTAGTTACGAGCAGTACTTC. It yields the protein CASTFTILTSYEQYF. Complete variable domain (other parts from reference TRBV19 and TRBJ2-7): DGGITQSPKYLFRKEGQNVTLSCEQNLNHDAMYWYRQDPGQGLRLIYYSQIVNDFQKGDIAEGYSVSREKKESFPLTVTSAQKNPTAFYLCASTFTILTSYEQYFGPGTRLTVT.

V gene TRBV29-1 combines with J gene TRBJ2-1; D is unresolved. The CDR3 consists of 13 residues. The ends were cut back, 4 bases at V and 0 bases at J, with 7 bases in the middle. The V gene's germline CDR1 is SQVTM and CDR2 ANQGSEA. CDR3 protein: CSVGRSSYNEQFF. The CDR3 DNA is TGCAGCGTTGGACGTTCCTCCTACAATGAGCAGTTCTTC.

The chain uses TRBV5-5 and TRBJ2-1; 7 nucleotides align to TRBD2. The J segment lost 0 bases and the V segment lost 3 bases, leaving 6 bases of the junction unmatched. Germline lookup yields CDR1 SGHKS and CDR2 YYEKEE (reference sequence). This CDR3 region has 16 residues. CDR3: CASSSGGASSYNEQFF. The CDR3 nucleotides are TGTGCCAGCAGCTCGGGGGGAGCCAGCTCCTACAATGAGCAGTTCTTC.

This chain uses TRBV5-1 with TRBJ1-2; 9 bases map to TRBD1. The CDR3 is 13 residues long. Germline CDR1 is SGHRS and CDR2 is YFSETQ. The V segment lost 4 bases and the J segment 10 bases; nucleotides outside the gene matches: 8. CDR3 nucleotides: TGCGCCAGCAGCGTGACCGGGACAGGGTTCTACACCTTC. This gives the protein CASSVTGTGFYTF.

This clone was seen a single time. The chain uses TRBV9 and TRBJ2-5; D remains unclear. Germline values: CDR1 SGDLS, CDR2 YYNGEE. This CDR3 spans 12 amino acids. V was cut by 5 bases and J by 5 bases, with 10 bases left in between. For the CDR3, the DNA is TGTGCCAGCAGTTGTAGGGTGGAGACCCAGTACTTC. Residues: CASSCRVETQYF. The whole variable domain, remainder taken from reference TRBV9 and TRBJ2-5, is DSGVTQTPKHLITATGQRVTLRCSPRSGDLSVYWYQQSLDQGLQFLIQYYNGEERAKGNILERFSAQQFPDLHSELNLSSLELGDSALYFCASSCRVETQYFGPGTRLLVL.

This clone was found once. V and J are TRBV28 and TRBJ1-6; D remains ambiguous. V was shortened by 7 bases and J by 14 bases, with 18 bases between the two germline ends. In germline, CDR1 is MDHEN, CDR2 SYDVKM. The CDR3 consists of 13 residues. Here the CDR3 DNA reads TGTGCCAGCAAGGAGGAGAACCTGAGAACCCTCCACTTT. Its translation is CASKEENLRTLHF. Variable domain in full (rest from reference TRBV28 and TRBJ1-6): DVKVTQSSRYLVKRTGEKVFLECVQDMDHENMFWYRQDPGLGLRLIYFSYDVKMKEKGDIPEGYSVSREKKERFSLILESASTNQTSMYLCASKEENLRTLHFGNGTRLTVT.

The J gene is TRBJ2-2, the V gene TRBV5-5; 9 bases map to TRBD2. CDR3 size: 17 residues. J was trimmed by 5 bases and V by 0 bases; bases with no gene match: 8. CDR1 and CDR2 (germline): SGHKS, YYEKEE (reference sequence). The CDR3 sequence is CASSLDVAGATTGELFF. Written as DNA, the CDR3 is TGTGCCAGCAGCTTGGATGTAGCGGGAGCCACAACCGGGGAGCTGTTTTTT.

The CDR3 sequence: CASSVELGGGVDTEAFF. Here the CDR3 DNA reads TGTGCCAGCAGCGTAGAATTGGGAGGGGGCGTGGACACTGAAGCTTTCTTT. The chain links TRBV9 to TRBJ1-1; TRBD1 aligns across 7 bases. CDR1 SGDLS and CDR2 YYNGEE come from the germline V gene. The CDR3 totals 17 residues. V trimming: 0 bases; J trimming: 3 bases; junction bases outside the gene matches: 11. Looking up the rest from reference TRBV9 and TRBJ1-1 gives the full variable domain: DSGVTQTPKHLITATGQRVTLRCSPRSGDLSVYWYQQSLDQGLQFLIQYYNGEERAKGNILERFSAQQFPDLHSELNLSSLELGDSALYFCASSVELGGGVDTEAFFGQGTRLTVV.

This clone has more than one count but fewer than ten. The chain has TRBV29-1 and TRBJ1-1; perhaps TRBD1 as D (5 bases). Germline CDR1 SQVTM, CDR2 ANQGSEA. V lost 8 bases and J 2 bases, leaving 15 bases between the germline ends. The CDR3 has 13 amino acids. CDR3 in DNA: TGCAGCTTCAGGGTGGCAGGAAACACTGAAGCTTTCTTT. Translation: CSFRVAGNTEAFF.